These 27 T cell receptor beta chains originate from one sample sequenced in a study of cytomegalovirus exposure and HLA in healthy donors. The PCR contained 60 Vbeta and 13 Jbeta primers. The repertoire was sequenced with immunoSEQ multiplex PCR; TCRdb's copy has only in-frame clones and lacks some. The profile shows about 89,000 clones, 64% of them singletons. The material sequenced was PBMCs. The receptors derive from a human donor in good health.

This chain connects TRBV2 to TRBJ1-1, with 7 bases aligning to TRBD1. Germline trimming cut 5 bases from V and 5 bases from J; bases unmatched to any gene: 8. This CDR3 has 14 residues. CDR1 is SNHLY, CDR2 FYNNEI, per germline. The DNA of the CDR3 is TGTGCCAGCAGTCCCCGACAGGGAAGAACTGAAGCTTTCTTT. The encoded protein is CASSPRQGRTEAFF.

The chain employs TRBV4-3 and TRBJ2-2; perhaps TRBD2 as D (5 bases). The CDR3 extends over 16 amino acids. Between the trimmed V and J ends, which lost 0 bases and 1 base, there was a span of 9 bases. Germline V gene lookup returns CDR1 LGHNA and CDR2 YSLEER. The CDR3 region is CASSQDLARNTGELFF. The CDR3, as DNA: TGCGCCAGCAGCCAAGATTTAGCGCGGAACACCGGGGAGCTGTTTTTT.

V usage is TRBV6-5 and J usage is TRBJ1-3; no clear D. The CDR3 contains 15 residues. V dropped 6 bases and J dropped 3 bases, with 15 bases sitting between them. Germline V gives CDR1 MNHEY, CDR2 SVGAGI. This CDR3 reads CASSPSGARGNTIYF. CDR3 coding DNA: TGTGCCAGCAGCCCCTCGGGAGCTCGTGGAAACACCATATATTTT.

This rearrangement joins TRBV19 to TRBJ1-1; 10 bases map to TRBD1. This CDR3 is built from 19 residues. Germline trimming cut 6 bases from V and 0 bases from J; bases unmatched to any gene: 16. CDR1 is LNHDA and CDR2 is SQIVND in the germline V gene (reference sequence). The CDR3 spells CASSLLRDRGSIMNTEAFF. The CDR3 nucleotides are TGTGCCAGTAGCCTCCTCCGGGACAGGGGCTCGATAATGAACACTGAAGCTTTCTTT.

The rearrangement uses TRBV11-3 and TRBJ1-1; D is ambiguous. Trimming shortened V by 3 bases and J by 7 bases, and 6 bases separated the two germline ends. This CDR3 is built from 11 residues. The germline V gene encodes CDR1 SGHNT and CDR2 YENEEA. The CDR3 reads CASSLSHEAFF. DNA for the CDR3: TGTGCCAGCAGCTTGAGCCATGAAGCTTTCTTT.

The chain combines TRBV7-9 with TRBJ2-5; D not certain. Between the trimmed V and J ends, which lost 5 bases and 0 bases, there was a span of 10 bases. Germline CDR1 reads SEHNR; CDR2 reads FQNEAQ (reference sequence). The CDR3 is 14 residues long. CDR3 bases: TGTGCCAGCAGCCCCCCTTTTGACCAAGAGACCCAGTACTTC. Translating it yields CASSPPFDQETQYF.

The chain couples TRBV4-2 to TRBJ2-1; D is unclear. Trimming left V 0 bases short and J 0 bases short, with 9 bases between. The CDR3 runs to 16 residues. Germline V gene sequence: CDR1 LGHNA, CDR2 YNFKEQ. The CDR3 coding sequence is TGTGCCAGCAGCCAAGAGCCTACTTCCTCCTACAATGAGCAGTTCTTC. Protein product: CASSQEPTSSYNEQFF.

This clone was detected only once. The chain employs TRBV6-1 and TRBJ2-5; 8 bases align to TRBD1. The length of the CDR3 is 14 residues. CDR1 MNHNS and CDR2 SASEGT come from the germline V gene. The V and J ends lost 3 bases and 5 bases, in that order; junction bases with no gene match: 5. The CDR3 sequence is CASSDGQGWETQYF. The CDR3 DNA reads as TGTGCCAGCAGTGACGGACAGGGTTGGGAGACCCAGTACTTC.

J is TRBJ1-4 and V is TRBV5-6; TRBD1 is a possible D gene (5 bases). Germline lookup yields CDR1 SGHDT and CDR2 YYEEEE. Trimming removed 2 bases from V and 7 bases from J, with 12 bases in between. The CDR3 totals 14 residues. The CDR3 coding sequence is TGTGCCAGCAGCTTTTCAGGGCGGCGTGAAAAACTGTTTTTT. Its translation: CASSFSGRREKLFF.

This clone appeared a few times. The CDR3 nucleotides read TGTGCCAGCAGCGTAGTAGATGGGCAGGGAATATCTAACTATGGCTACACCTTC. Its protein is CASSVVDGQGISNYGYTF. The chain links TRBV9 to TRBJ1-2; the D gene is possibly TRBD1 (5 bases). The CDR3 runs to 18 residues. Per germline, CDR1 SGDLS and CDR2 YYNGEE. The V end was cut by 0 bases, the J end by 0 bases, with 18 bases between.

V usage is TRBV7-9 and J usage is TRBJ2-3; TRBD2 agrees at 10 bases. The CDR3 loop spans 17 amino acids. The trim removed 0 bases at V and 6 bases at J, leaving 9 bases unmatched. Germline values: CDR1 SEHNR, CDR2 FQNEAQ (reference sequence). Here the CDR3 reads CASSLARSGGAADTQYF. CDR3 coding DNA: TGTGCCAGCAGCTTAGCGCGAAGCGGGGGGGCCGCGGATACGCAGTATTTT.

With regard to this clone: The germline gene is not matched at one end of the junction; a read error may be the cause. The CDR3 is CASSSRAGGSF. In DNA, the CDR3 is TGTGCCAGCAGTTCCCGGGCAGGGGGCTCCTTC. This chain joins TRBV2 and TRBJ2-7, with TRBD1 identical over 8 bases. CDR3 size: 11 residues. Germline CDR1 reads SNHLY; CDR2 reads FYNNEI.

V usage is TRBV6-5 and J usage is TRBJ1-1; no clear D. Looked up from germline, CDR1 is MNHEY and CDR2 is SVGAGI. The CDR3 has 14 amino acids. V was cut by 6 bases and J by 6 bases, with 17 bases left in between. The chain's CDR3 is CASSRDGGGAEAFF. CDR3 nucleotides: TGTGCCAGCAGCCGAGATGGTGGAGGCGCTGAAGCTTTCTTT.

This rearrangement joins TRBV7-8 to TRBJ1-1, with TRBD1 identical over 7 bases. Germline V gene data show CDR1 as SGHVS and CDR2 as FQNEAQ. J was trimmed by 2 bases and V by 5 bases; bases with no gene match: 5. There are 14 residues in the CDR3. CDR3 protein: CASSQGQRNTEAFF. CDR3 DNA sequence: TGTGCCAGCAGCCAGGGACAGCGTAACACTGAAGCTTTCTTT.

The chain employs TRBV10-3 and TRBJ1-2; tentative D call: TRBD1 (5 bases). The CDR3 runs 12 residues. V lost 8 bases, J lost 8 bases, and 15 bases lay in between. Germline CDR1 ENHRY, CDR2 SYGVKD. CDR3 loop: CAIWTQGRGYTF. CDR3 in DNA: TGTGCCATCTGGACCCAGGGCCGCGGCTACACCTTC.

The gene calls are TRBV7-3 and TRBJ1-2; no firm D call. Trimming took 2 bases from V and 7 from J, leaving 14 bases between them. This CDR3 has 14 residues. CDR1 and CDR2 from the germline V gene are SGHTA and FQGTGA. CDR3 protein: CASSLLGRSGGYTF. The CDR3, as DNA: TGTGCCAGCAGCTTACTCGGCAGGTCAGGTGGCTACACCTTC.

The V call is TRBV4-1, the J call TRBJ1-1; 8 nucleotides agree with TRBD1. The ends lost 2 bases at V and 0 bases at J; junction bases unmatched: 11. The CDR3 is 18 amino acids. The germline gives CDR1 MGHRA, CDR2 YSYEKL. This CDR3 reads CASSQQTGVGLVNTEAFF. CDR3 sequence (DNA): TGCGCCAGCAGCCAACAGACAGGGGTCGGGCTAGTGAACACTGAAGCTTTCTTT.

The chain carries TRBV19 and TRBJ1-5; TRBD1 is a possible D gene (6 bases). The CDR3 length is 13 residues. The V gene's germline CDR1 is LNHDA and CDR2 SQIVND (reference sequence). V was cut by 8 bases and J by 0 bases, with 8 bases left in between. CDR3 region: CASRDISNQPQHF. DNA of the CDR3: TGTGCCAGTCGGGACATTAGCAATCAGCCCCAGCATTTT.

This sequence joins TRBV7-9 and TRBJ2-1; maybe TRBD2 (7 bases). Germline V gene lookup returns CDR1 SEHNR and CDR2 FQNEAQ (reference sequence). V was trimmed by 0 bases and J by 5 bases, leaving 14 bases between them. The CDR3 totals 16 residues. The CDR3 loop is CASSLAGGQGHNEQFF. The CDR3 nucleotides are TGTGCCAGCAGCTTAGCGGGGGGGCAGGGGCACAATGAGCAGTTCTTC.

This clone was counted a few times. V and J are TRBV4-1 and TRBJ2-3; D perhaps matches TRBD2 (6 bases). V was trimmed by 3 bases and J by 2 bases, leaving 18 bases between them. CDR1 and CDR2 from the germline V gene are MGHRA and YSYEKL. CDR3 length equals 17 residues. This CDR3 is CASSQSRDLGTTDTQYF. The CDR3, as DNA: TGCGCCAGCAGCCAGTCCCGGGACTTGGGGACCACAGATACGCAGTATTTT.

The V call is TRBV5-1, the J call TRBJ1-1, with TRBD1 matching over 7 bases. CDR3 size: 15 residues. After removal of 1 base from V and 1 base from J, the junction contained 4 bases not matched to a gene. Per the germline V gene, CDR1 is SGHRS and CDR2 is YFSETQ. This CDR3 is CASSLSGQTNTEAFF. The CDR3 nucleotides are TGCGCCAGCAGCTTGTCGGGACAGACGAACACTGAAGCTTTCTTT.

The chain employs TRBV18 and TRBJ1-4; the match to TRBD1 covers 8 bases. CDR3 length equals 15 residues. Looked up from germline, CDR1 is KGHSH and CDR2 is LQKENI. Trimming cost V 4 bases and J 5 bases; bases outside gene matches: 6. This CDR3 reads CASSRPQGENEKLFF. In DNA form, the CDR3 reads TGTGCCAGCTCACGTCCACAGGGGGAAAATGAAAAACTGTTTTTT.

CDR3 sequence (DNA): TGTGCTAGTGGTTCCGGGGGTTGGGCCGAACACGTCCTCGCGAACACCGGGGAGCTGTTTTTT. The encoded protein is CASGSGGWAEHVLANTGELFF. This chain joins TRBV12-5 and TRBJ2-2; possibly TRBD2 for D (6 bases). V shed 4 bases and J shed 0 bases, with 27 bases lying between them. This CDR3 is 21 amino acids long. The germline gives CDR1 LGHNT, CDR2 FRNRAP.

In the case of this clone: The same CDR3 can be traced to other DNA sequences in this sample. The CDR3 loop reads CASSLGQGLTDTQYF. CDR3 in DNA: TGCGCCAGCAGCTTGGGACAGGGGCTCACAGATACGCAGTATTTT. The V call is TRBV5-1, the J call TRBJ2-3; TRBD1 matches 8 bases. CDR3 length equals 15 residues. Germline CDR1 reads SGHRS; CDR2 reads YFSETQ. Trimming took 0 bases from V and 2 from J; bases not matched to a gene: 2.

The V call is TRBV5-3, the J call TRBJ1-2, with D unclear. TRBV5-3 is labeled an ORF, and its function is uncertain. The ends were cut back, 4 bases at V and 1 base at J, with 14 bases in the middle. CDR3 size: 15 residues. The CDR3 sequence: CARSVGQAINYGYTF. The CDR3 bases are TGTGCCAGAAGCGTCGGTCAGGCCATTAACTATGGCTACACCTTC.

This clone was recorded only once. CDR3 residues: CASRTSGGERYNEQFF. CDR3 coding DNA: TGCGCCAGCAGAACTAGCGGGGGCGAACGCTACAATGAGCAGTTCTTC. The chain employs TRBV10-1 and TRBJ2-1, with 11 positions matching TRBD2. The trim removed 6 bases at V and 3 bases at J, leaving 7 bases unmatched. This CDR3 region has 16 residues. Germline assignment: CDR1 WNHNN and CDR2 SYGVQD (reference sequence).

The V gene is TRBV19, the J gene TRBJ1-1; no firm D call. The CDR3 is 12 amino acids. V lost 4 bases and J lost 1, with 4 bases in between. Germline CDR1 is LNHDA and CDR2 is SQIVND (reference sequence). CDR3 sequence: CASSRQNTEAFF. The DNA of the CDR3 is TGTGCCAGTAGTAGACAGAACACTGAAGCTTTCTTT.